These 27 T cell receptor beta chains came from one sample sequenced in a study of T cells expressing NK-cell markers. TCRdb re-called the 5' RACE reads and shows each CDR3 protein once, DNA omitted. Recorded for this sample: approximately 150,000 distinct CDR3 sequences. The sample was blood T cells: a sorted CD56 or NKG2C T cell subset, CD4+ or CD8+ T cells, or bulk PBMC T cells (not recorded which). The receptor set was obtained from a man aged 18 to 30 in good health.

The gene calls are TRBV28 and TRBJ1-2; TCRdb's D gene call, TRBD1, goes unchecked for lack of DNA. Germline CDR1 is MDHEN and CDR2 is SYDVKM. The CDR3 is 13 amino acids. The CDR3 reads CASSSPGPKLYTF.

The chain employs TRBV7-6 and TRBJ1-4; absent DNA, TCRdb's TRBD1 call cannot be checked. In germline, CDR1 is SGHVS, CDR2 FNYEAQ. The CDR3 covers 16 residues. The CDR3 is CASSWRDSGTNEKLFF.

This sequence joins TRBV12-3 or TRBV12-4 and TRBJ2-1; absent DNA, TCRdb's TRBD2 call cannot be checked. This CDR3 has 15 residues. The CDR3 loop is CASRKTSGPNNEQFF.

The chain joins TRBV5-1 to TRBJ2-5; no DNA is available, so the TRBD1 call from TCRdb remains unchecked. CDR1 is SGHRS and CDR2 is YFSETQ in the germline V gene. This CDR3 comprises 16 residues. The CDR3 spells CASSLEGGTYQETQYF.

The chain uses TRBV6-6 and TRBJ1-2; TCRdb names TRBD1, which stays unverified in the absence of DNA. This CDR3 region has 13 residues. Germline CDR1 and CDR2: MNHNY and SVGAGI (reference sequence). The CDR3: CASSTGELYGYTF.

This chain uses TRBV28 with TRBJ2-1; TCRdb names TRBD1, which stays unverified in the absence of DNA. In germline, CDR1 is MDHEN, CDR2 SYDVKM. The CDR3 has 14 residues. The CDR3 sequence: CASSRIPQGDEQFF.

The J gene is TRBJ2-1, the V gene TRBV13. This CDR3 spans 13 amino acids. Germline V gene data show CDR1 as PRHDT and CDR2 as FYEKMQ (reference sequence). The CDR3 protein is CASLRSTYNEQFF. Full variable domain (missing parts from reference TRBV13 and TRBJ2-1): AAGVIQSPRHLIKEKRETATLKCYPIPRHDTVYWYQQGPGQDPQFLISFYEKMQSDKGSIPDRFSAQQFSDYHSELNMSSLELGDSALYFCASLRSTYNEQFFGPGTRLTVL.

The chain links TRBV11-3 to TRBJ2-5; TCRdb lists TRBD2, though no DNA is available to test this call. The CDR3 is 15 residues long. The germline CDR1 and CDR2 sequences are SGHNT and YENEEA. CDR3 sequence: CASSGRGGSQETQYF.

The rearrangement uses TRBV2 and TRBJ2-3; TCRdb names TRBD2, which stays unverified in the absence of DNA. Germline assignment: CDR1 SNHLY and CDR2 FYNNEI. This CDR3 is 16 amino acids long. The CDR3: CASSEGLAAHTDTQYF.

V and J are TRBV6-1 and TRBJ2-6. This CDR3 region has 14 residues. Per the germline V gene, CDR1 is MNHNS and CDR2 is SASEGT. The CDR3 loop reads CASSVTKGANVLTF.

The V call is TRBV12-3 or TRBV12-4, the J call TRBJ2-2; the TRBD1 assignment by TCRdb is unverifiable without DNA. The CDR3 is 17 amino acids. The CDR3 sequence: CASSSTGTVINTGELFF.

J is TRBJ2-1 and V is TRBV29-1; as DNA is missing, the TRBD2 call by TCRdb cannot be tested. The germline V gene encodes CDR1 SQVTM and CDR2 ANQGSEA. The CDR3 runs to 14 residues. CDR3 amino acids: CSVEGFSGIYEQFF.

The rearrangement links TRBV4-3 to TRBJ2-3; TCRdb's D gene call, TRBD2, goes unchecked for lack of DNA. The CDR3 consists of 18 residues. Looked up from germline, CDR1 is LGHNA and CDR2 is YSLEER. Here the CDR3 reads CASSQDKLGLAGTDTQYF.

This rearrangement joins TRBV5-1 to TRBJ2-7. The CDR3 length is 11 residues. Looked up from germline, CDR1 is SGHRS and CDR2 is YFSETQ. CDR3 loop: CASSSEYEQYF. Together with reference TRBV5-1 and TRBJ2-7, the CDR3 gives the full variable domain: KAGVTQTPRYLIKTRGQQVTLSCSPISGHRSVSWYQQTPGQGLQFLFEYFSETQRNKGNFPGRFSGRQFSNSRSEMNVSTLELGDSALYLCASSSEYEQYFGPGTRLTVT.

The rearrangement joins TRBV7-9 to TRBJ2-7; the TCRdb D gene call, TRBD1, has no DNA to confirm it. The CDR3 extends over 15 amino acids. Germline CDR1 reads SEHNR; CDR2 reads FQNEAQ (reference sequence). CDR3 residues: CASSLGAGPPYEQYF.

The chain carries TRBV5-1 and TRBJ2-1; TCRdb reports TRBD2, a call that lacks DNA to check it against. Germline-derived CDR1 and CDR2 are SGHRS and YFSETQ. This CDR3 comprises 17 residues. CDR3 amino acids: CASSRGTSGGDHNEQFF.

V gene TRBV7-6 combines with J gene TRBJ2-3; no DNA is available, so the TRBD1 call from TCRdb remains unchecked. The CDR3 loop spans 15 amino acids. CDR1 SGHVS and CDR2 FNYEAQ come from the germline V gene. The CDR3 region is CASSLVPGWGDTQYF.

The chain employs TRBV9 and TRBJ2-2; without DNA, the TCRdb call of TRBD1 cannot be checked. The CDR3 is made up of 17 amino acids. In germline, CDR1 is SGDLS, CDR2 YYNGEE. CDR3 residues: CASSTRNRGPNTGELFF.

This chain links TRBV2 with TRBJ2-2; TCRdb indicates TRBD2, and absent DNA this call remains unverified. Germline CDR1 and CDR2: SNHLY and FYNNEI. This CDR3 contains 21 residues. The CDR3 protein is CASSEEVGPGLPMSGSGELFF.

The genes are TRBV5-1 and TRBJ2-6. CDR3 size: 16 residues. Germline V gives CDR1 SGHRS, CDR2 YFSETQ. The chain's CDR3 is CASSSYPSSGANVLTF.

CDR3 amino acids: CASSPLDPSSYEQYF. The V and J genes are TRBV18 and TRBJ2-7. The CDR3 spans 15 residues. Germline V gene lookup returns CDR1 KGHSH and CDR2 LQKENI.

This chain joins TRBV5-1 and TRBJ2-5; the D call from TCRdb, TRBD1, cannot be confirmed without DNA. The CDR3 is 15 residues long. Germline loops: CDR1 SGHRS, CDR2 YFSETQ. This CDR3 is CASRWTGGPQETQYF.

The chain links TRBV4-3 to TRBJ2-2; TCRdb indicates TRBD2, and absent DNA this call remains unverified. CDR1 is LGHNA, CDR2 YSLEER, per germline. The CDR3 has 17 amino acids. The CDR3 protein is CASSQGRASGLTGELFF.

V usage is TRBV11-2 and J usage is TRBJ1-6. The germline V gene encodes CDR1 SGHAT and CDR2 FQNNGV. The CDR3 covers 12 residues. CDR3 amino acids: CAVRAYNSPLHF. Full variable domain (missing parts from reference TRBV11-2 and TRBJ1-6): EAGVAQSPRYKIIEKRQSVAFWCNPISGHATLYWYQQILGQGPKLLIQFQNNGVVDDSQLPKDRFSAERLKGVDSTLKIQPAKLEDSAVYLCAVRAYNSPLHFGNGTRLTVT.

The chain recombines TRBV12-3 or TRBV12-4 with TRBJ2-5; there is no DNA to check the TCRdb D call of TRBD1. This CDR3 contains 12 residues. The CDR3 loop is CASSPDRQTQYF.

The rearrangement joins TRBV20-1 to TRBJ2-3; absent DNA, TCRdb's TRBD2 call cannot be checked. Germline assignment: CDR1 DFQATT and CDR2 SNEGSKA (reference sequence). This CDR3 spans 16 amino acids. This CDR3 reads CSARDPREPLPDTQYF.

The CDR3: CASSVGGDTSTDTQYF. V gene TRBV9 combines with J gene TRBJ2-3; TCRdb's assignment of TRBD2 cannot be checked, as there is no DNA. This CDR3 contains 16 residues. The V gene's germline CDR1 is SGDLS and CDR2 YYNGEE.